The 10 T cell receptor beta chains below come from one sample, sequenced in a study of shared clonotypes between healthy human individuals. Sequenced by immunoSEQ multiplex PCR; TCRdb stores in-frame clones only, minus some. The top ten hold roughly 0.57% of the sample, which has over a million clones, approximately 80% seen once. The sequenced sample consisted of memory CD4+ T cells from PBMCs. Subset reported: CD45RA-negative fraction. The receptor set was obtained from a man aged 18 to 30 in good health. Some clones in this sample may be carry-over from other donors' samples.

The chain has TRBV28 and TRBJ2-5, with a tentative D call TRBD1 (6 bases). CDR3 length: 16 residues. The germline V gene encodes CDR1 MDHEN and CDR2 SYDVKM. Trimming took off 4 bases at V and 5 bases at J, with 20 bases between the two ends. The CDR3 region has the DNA TGTGCCAGCAGTTCACGGCGATCAGGGGTGGGGGAGACCCAGTACTTC. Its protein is CASSSRRSGVGETQYF.

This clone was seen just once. CDR3: CAWTKHGANTEAFF. The DNA for the CDR3 is TGTGCCTGGACGAAACATGGGGCGAACACTGAAGCTTTCTTT. V and J are TRBV30 and TRBJ1-1; perhaps TRBD1 as D (5 bases). This CDR3 is built from 14 residues. Per germline, CDR1 GTSNPN and CDR2 SVGIG (reference sequence). V lost 4 bases, J lost 1 base, and 13 bases lay in between.

In DNA form, the CDR3 reads TGTGCCAGCGTAGGGACAGGGGTCTCCTACAATGAGCAGTTCTTC. Encoded protein: CASVGTGVSYNEQFF. The chain combines TRBV28 with TRBJ2-1; 10 nucleotides match TRBD1. V was clipped by 8 bases and J by 0 bases; unmatched bases: 4. Germline CDR1 reads MDHEN; CDR2 reads SYDVKM. The CDR3 runs 15 residues.

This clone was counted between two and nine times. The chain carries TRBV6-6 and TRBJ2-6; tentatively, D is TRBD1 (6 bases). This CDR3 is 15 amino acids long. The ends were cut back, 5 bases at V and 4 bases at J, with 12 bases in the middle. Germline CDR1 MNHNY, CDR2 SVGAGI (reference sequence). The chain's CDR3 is CASSPGVGGANVLTF. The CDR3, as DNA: TGTGCCAGCAGTCCAGGGGTGGGGGGGGCCAACGTCCTGACTTTC.

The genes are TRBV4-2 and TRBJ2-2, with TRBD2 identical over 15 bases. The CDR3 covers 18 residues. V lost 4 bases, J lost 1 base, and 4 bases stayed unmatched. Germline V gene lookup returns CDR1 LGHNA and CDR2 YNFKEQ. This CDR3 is CASSRGLAGGVNTGELFF. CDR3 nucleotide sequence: TGTGCCAGCAGCCGGGGACTAGCGGGAGGCGTGAACACCGGGGAGCTGTTTTTT.

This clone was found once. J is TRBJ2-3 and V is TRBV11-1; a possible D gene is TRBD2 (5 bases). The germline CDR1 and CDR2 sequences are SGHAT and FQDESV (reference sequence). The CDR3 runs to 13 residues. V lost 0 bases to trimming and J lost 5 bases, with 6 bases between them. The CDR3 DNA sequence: TGTGCCAGCAGCTTAGCGAGCGGAGATACGCAGTATTTT. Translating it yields CASSLASGDTQYF.

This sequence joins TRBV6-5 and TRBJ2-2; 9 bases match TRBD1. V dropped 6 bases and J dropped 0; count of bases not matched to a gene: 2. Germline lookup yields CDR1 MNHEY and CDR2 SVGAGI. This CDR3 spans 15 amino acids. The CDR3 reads CASSRDRANTGELFF. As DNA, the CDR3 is TGTGCCAGCAGCCGGGACAGGGCGAACACCGGGGAGCTGTTTTTT.

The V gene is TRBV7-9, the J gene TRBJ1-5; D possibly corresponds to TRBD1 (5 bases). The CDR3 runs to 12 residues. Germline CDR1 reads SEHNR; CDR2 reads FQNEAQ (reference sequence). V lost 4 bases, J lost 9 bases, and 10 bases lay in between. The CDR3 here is CASSSDTGPQHF. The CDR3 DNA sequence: TGTGCCAGCAGCTCAGATACAGGGCCCCAGCATTTT.

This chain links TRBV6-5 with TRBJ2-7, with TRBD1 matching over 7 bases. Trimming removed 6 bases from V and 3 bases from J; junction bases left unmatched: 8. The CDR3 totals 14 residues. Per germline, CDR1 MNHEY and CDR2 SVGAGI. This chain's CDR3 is CASRTRQGIYEQYF. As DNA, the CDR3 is TGTGCCAGCAGAACCCGACAGGGTATCTACGAGCAGTACTTC.

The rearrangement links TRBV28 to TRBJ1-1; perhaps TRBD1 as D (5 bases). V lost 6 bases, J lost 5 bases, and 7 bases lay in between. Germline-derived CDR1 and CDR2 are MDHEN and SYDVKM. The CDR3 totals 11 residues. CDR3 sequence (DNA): TGTGCCAGCAGCGGGGGGACTGAAGCTTTCTTT. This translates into CASSGGTEAFF.